Listed here are 30 T cell receptor beta chains from one sample, sequenced in a study of Tregs in tolerant kidney transplant recipients (dated by TCRdb to the late 2010s). The method behind the library was the immunoSEQ multiplex PCR assay. TCRdb mirrors the immuneACCESS table, restricted to in-frame sequences. Some clones are absent from its copies; in checked studies, under half trace to an unresolved V gene, and the reason for the others is unknown. Counted in this sample were 110,000 or so clones; around 94% of them appeared once. Together, the top ten hold more than 0.45% of the sample. The specimen was CD4+ T cells from blood. The receptor source for this set is a human donor in good health.

The V call is TRBV5-1, the J call TRBJ1-1, with D perhaps matching TRBD1 (6 bases). Trimming shortened V by 0 bases and J by 6 bases, and 15 bases separated the two germline ends. The CDR3 is made up of 15 amino acids. Germline CDR1 and CDR2: SGHRS and YFSETQ. In nucleotides, the CDR3 is TGCGCCAGCAGCTTGGCCGGGACAAGAGGGTCTGAAGCTTTCTTT. This gives the protein CASSLAGTRGSEAFF.

This sequence joins TRBV18 and TRBJ1-1; D unclear. V lost 1 base to trimming and J lost 7 bases, with 16 bases between them. The CDR3 is 15 residues long. CDR1 KGHSH and CDR2 LQKENI come from the germline V gene. This chain's CDR3 is CASSPQSGGSDEAFF. The CDR3 DNA reads as TGTGCCAGCTCACCACAGTCTGGAGGAAGCGATGAAGCTTTCTTT.

The gene calls are TRBV5-1 and TRBJ2-2, with 9 bases lining up with TRBD2. Germline CDR1 is SGHRS and CDR2 is YFSETQ. With 5 bases clipped from V and 1 base from J, the junction kept 9 bases outside the gene matches. CDR3 length: 17 amino acids. Here the CDR3 reads CASRKDPSGVNTGELFF. CDR3 nucleotides: TGCGCCAGCAGGAAGGACCCTAGCGGGGTGAACACCGGGGAGCTGTTTTTT.

The rearrangement links TRBV25-1 to TRBJ1-4; possibly TRBD1 for D (5 bases). There are 15 residues in the CDR3. The ends were cut back, 4 bases at V and 6 bases at J, with 15 bases in the middle. Germline loops: CDR1 MGHDK, CDR2 SYGVNS. The CDR3 coding sequence is TGTGCCAGCAGTGCGCACGAACCGGGGCATGAAAAACTGTTTTTT. This encodes CASSAHEPGHEKLFF.

Only one count was recorded for this clone. The chain joins TRBV4-2 to TRBJ2-3, with TRBD2 identical over 7 bases. Germline CDR1 reads LGHNA; CDR2 reads YNFKEQ. Unmatched junction bases numbered 4, after V lost 0 bases and J lost 4 bases. The CDR3 has 15 amino acids. CDR3 in DNA: TGTGCCAGCAGCCAAGACGAGCGGGGCCCAGATACGCAGTATTTT. Translation: CASSQDERGPDTQYF.

The V gene is TRBV18, the J gene TRBJ2-7; no reliable D call. V gave up 6 bases and J gave up 6 bases, with 9 bases separating them. CDR1 KGHSH and CDR2 LQKENI come from the germline V gene. The CDR3 extends over 11 amino acids. CDR3 amino acids: CASSKGSEQYF. In DNA, the CDR3 is TGTGCCAGCTCCAAGGGTTCCGAGCAGTACTTC.

This rearrangement joins TRBV7-6 to TRBJ1-6; D not resolved. Per germline, CDR1 SGHVS and CDR2 FNYEAQ. CDR3 size: 15 residues. V lost 1 base to trimming and J lost 4 bases, with 8 bases between them. The CDR3: CASSLGGHYNSPLHF. CDR3 in DNA: TGTGCCAGCAGCTTAGGAGGCCATTATAATTCACCCCTCCACTTT.

The chain links TRBV7-6 to TRBJ2-5; 16 nucleotides align to TRBD2. Germline values: CDR1 SGHVS, CDR2 FNYEAQ. The CDR3 consists of 17 residues. V shed 3 bases, J shed 5 bases, and the junction held 6 bases outside the gene matches. As DNA, the CDR3 is TGTGCCAGCAGCTTCGGGACTAGCGGGGGGGCTCGGGAGACCCAGTACTTC. Its translation is CASSFGTSGGARETQYF.

Notes on this clone: Other DNA variants within this sample encode the same CDR3. The chain employs TRBV6-1 and TRBJ1-2; 7 nucleotides match TRBD1. The CDR3 has 13 residues. Unmatched junction bases numbered 2, after V lost 5 bases and J lost 2 bases. Germline lookup yields CDR1 MNHNS and CDR2 SASEGT. CDR3 in amino acids: CASSLGQNYGYTF. The CDR3 DNA sequence: TGTGCCAGCAGTTTGGGACAGAACTATGGCTACACCTTC.

V usage is TRBV9 and J usage is TRBJ2-5, with 9 nucleotides matching TRBD2. CDR3 size: 18 residues. Germline trimming cut 0 bases from V and 1 base from J; bases unmatched to any gene: 10. Germline V CDR1 and CDR2: SGDLS, YYNGEE. The CDR3 region is CASSVAPPGSGGQETQYF. CDR3 nucleotide sequence: TGTGCCAGCAGCGTAGCCCCCCCGGGTAGCGGGGGCCAAGAGACCCAGTACTTC.

The rearrangement joins TRBV7-8 to TRBJ1-5; D gene unclear. The CDR3 totals 13 residues. Germline CDR1 SGHVS, CDR2 FQNEAQ. Trimming took off 5 bases at V and 4 bases at J, with 9 bases between the two ends. Written as DNA, the CDR3 is TGTGCCAGCAGCCAGGACTTAAATCAGCCCCAGCATTTT. It specifies CASSQDLNQPQHF. The whole variable domain, remainder taken from reference TRBV7-8 and TRBJ1-5, is GAGVSQSPRYKVAKRGQDVALRCDPISGHVSLFWYQQALGQGPEFLTYFQNEAQLDKSGLPSDRFFAERPEGSVSTLKIQRTQQEDSAVYLCASSQDLNQPQHFGDGTRLSIL.

The chain is built from TRBV7-8 and TRBJ1-2; TRBD1 matches at 9 bases. CDR1 and CDR2 (germline): SGHVS, FQNEAQ. After removal of 5 bases from V and 8 bases from J, the junction contained 12 bases not matched to a gene. This CDR3 contains 15 residues. CDR3 DNA: TGTGCCAGCAGCCCACCCTGGAGACAGGGGGGCGGCTACACCTTC. Its translation is CASSPPWRQGGGYTF.

This sequence joins TRBV25-1 and TRBJ1-1; possible D gene TRBD1, 5 bases. Germline V lookup: CDR1 MGHDK, CDR2 SYGVNS. With 3 bases removed from V and 6 bases from J, the gap between germline ends came to 20 bases. This CDR3 contains 16 residues. The CDR3 nucleotides are TGTGCCAGCAGTGAGTCCGGGGACCGGGCCGGATCTGAAGCTTTCTTT. Translation: CASSESGDRAGSEAFF. Variable domain in full (rest from reference TRBV25-1 and TRBJ1-1): EADIYQTPRYLVIGTGKKITLECSQTMGHDKMYWYQQDPGMELHLIHYSYGVNSTEKGDLSSESTVSRIRTEHFPLTLESARPSHTSQYLCASSESGDRAGSEAFFGQGTRLTVV.

The chain is built from TRBV10-2 and TRBJ2-7; 8 bases align to TRBD2. V gave up 5 bases and J gave up 3 bases; unmatched junction bases: 3. In germline, CDR1 is WSHSY, CDR2 SAAADI. This CDR3 is 13 amino acids long. Here the CDR3 reads CASSKTSDYEQYF. In nucleotides, the CDR3 is TGCGCCAGCAGTAAGACTAGCGACTACGAGCAGTACTTC.

This chain uses TRBV6-1 with TRBJ2-1, with D maybe TRBD2 (5 bases). CDR3 length: 16 residues. Germline CDR1 and CDR2: MNHNS and SASEGT. V was cut by 4 bases and J by 5 bases, with 18 bases left in between. CDR3 region: CASSGEGHPGDNEQFF. In nucleotides, the CDR3 is TGTGCCAGCAGTGGAGAGGGCCACCCCGGGGACAATGAGCAGTTCTTC.

This sequence joins TRBV11-2 and TRBJ1-2, with 9 bases fitting TRBD1. The CDR3 has 15 residues. Germline lookup yields CDR1 SGHAT and CDR2 FQNNGV. The V and J ends lost 5 bases and 5 bases, in that order; junction bases with no gene match: 9. This chain's CDR3 is CASSDRDRASYGYTF. CDR3 in DNA: TGTGCCAGCAGCGACCGGGACAGGGCATCTTATGGCTACACCTTC.

The chain employs TRBV6-6 and TRBJ1-4; unclear D gene. The CDR3 is 16 amino acids. Trimming left V 0 bases short and J 4 bases short, with 12 bases between. The germline gives CDR1 MNHNY, CDR2 SVGAGI (reference sequence). CDR3 bases: TGTGCCAGCAGTTACTCTTCGCGAACTATTAATGAAAAACTGTTTTTT. Its protein is CASSYSSRTINEKLFF.

The chain combines TRBV11-2 with TRBJ1-2; no reliable D call. Trimming took off 3 bases at V and 4 bases at J, with 15 bases between the two ends. This CDR3 region has 15 residues. Germline V gene data show CDR1 as SGHAT and CDR2 as FQNNGV. In nucleotides, the CDR3 is TGTGCCAGCAGCTTGCTGGGCGGACCGATCTATGGCTACACCTTC. Its translation: CASSLLGGPIYGYTF.

This chain connects TRBV7-3 to TRBJ2-2; D is ambiguous. There are 14 residues in the CDR3. Germline-derived CDR1 and CDR2 are SGHTA and FQGTGA. V was shortened by 4 bases and J by 3 bases, with 9 bases between the two germline ends. The CDR3 here is CASSSSGYTGELFF. CDR3 sequence (DNA): TGTGCCAGCAGCTCCTCCGGTTACACCGGGGAGCTGTTTTTT.

This chain links TRBV7-3 with TRBJ2-6; D is possibly TRBD2 (6 bases). Trimming removed 10 bases at V and 0 bases at J, with 7 bases between. This CDR3 is built from 13 residues. The germline gives CDR1 SGHTA, CDR2 FQGTGA. The CDR3 DNA follows: TGTGCCACGGGGGACTCTGGGGCCAACGTCCTGACTTTC. This translates into CATGDSGANVLTF.

The rearrangement uses TRBV25-1 and TRBJ1-2; 8 bases line up with TRBD1. This CDR3 is 16 amino acids long. Germline V gives CDR1 MGHDK, CDR2 SYGVNS. After removal of 5 bases from V and 2 bases from J, the junction contained 10 bases not matched to a gene. CDR3 nucleotide sequence: TGTGCCAGCAGTCCTCTAGACAGGGGCGGAAACTATGGCTACACCTTC. It codes for CASSPLDRGGNYGYTF.

The chain couples TRBV6-5 to TRBJ1-3; D remains unclear. Germline CDR1 MNHEY, CDR2 SVGAGI. Deletions cut 4 bases from V and 0 bases from J, with 10 bases between. The CDR3 sequence is 15 residues long. The DNA for the CDR3 is TGTGCCAGCAGTTTAAGAGACGTCTCTGGAAACACCATATATTTT. Translating gives CASSLRDVSGNTIYF.

The rearrangement joins TRBV5-1 to TRBJ2-4; TRBD2 matches at 8 bases. Germline V gene sequence: CDR1 SGHRS, CDR2 YFSETQ. J lost 2 bases, V lost 3 bases, and 10 bases had no gene match. There are 17 residues in the CDR3. The DNA for the CDR3 is TGCGCCAGCAGCTCCCGACTAGCGACGGGACCCAAAAACATTCAGTACTTC. It is translated as CASSSRLATGPKNIQYF.

The J gene is TRBJ2-5, the V gene TRBV7-2; 8 bases line up with TRBD1. The trim removed 5 bases at V and 1 base at J, leaving 3 bases unmatched. Germline V lookup: CDR1 SGHTA, CDR2 FQGNSA. CDR3 length: 14 residues. CDR3 in amino acids: CASSLGTGQETQYF. In DNA, the CDR3 is TGTGCCAGCAGCCTTGGGACAGGCCAAGAGACCCAGTACTTC.

The rearrangement joins TRBV6-5 to TRBJ2-2, with D possibly TRBD2 on 6 matching bases. The CDR3 runs 16 residues. Germline CDR1 MNHEY, CDR2 SVGAGI. With 4 bases removed from V and 1 base from J, the gap between germline ends came to 13 bases. The CDR3 region is CASSSSGTENTGELFF. Here the CDR3 DNA reads TGTGCCAGCAGTTCCTCCGGGACTGAGAACACCGGGGAGCTGTTTTTT.

This chain connects TRBV29-1 to TRBJ2-2, with 10 bases identical to TRBD2. Looked up from germline, CDR1 is SQVTM and CDR2 is ANQGSEA. With 2 bases clipped from V and 4 bases from J, the junction kept 4 bases outside the gene matches. The CDR3 totals 15 residues. The CDR3 is CSVESSGGATGELFF. The CDR3 bases are TGCAGCGTTGAATCGAGCGGGGGGGCCACCGGGGAGCTGTTTTTT.

This clone has just one count. The genes are TRBV6-5 and TRBJ2-3; 9 nucleotides match TRBD2. V gave up 7 bases and J gave up 8 bases; unmatched junction bases: 10. This CDR3 has 14 amino acids. CDR1 and CDR2 (germline): MNHEY, SVGAGI. The CDR3 here is CASKEAGGLSTQYF. The CDR3 nucleotides are TGTGCCAGCAAGGAAGCGGGAGGTCTTAGTACGCAGTATTTT.

This chain uses TRBV5-4 with TRBJ2-2; 9 bases agree with TRBD2. V shed 0 bases and J 3 bases; nucleotides not matched to a gene: 3. This CDR3 has 16 amino acids. Germline V lookup: CDR1 SGHNT, CDR2 YYREEE (reference sequence). Here the CDR3 DNA reads TGTGCCAGCAGCTTGGGGACTAGCGCATACACCGGGGAGCTGTTTTTT. It encodes CASSLGTSAYTGELFF.

This chain connects TRBV11-3 to TRBJ2-4; 8 bases agree with TRBD1. The CDR3 is 13 residues long. J lost 8 bases, V lost 5 bases, and 5 bases had no gene match. The germline V gene has CDR1 SGHNT and CDR2 YENEEA. The CDR3 region is CASSMTGADIQYF. Here the CDR3 DNA reads TGTGCCAGCAGCATGACAGGGGCGGACATTCAGTACTTC.

The chain joins TRBV5-1 to TRBJ1-2, with 7 nucleotides matching TRBD1. Germline CDR1 reads SGHRS; CDR2 reads YFSETQ. The CDR3 runs 15 residues. J was trimmed by 4 bases and V by 0 bases; bases with no gene match: 6. In DNA, the CDR3 is TGCGCCAGCAGCTTGGGTGACAGGGCCGGCTATGGCTACACCTTC. It yields the protein CASSLGDRAGYGYTF.